This T cell receptor (beta chain) was recovered during a study of T cells in Graves' hyperthyroidism and ophthalmopathy. Germline loops: CDR1 SEHNR, CDR2 FQNEAQ (reference sequence). The CDR3 consists of 13 residues. Trimming shortened V by 4 bases and J by 5 bases, and 9 bases separated the two germline ends. From RNA transcripts, TCR beta CDR3 regions were amplified. Initially, a first-round RT-PCR of the TCR CDR3 employed the HTBI primer set. Via MiXCR, TCRdb re-called the multiplex PCR reads, giving one row per CDR3 protein. The sample holds approximately 600,000 distinct CDR3 sequences, around 14% seen once. This clonotype has a count of ten or more.

The rearrangement uses TRBV7-9 and TRBJ2-1, with D unclear. Sequencing was carried out using blood. The source is a woman aged 25 to 39 with Graves' hyperthyroidism that later progressed to Graves' ophthalmopathy. The CDR3 region has the DNA TGTGCCAGCAGCTCGGGCCCTGACAATGAGCAGTTCTTC. The encoded protein is CASSSGPDNEQFF.